One sample yielded the 30 T cell receptor beta chains listed below, sequenced in a study of siplizumab effects on memory and regulatory T cells. TCRdb's table, derived via immunoSEQ multiplex PCR, lists solely in-frame clones and lacks some. The data show some 99,000 clones, with under 95% seen just once and more than 0.65% held by the top ten. Input material: Tregs sorted from blood. Receptors were obtained from a human donor in good health.

The chain has TRBV6-5 and TRBJ2-7; D is perhaps TRBD1 or TRBD2 (5 bases each). The V end was cut by 2 bases, the J end by 4 bases, with 15 bases between. CDR1 MNHEY and CDR2 SVGAGI come from the germline V gene. The CDR3 sequence is 15 residues long. Here the CDR3 reads CASSYLGTAVYEQYF. CDR3 DNA: TGTGCCAGCAGTTACCTAGGGACGGCCGTTTACGAGCAGTACTTC.

This chain connects TRBV7-9 to TRBJ2-1; TRBD1 matches 10 bases. The CDR3 has 17 residues. Losses at the gene ends were 5 bases for V and 6 bases for J; bases not matched to a gene: 13. Germline loops: CDR1 SEHNR, CDR2 FQNEAQ (reference sequence). The CDR3 DNA is TGTGCCAGCAGCCCAGCCCTGGACAGGGGGACCCTCAATGAGCAGTTCTTC. The encoded protein is CASSPALDRGTLNEQFF.

This clone showed up just once. In the same sample, other DNA sequences code for this CDR3. V is TRBV6-5 and J is TRBJ2-7; D remains ambiguous. Germline loops: CDR1 MNHEY, CDR2 SVGAGI. The V end lost 6 bases, the J end lost 6 bases, and 9 bases lay between the germline ends. This CDR3 contains 11 residues. The CDR3, as DNA: TGTGCCAGCAGCTATACGGGCGAGCAGTACTTC. It translates to CASSYTGEQYF.

The J gene is TRBJ1-5, the V gene TRBV10-1; D is unclear. V dropped 10 bases and J dropped 5 bases, with 9 bases sitting between them. The germline CDR1 and CDR2 sequences are WNHNN and SYGVQD (reference sequence). There are 11 residues in the CDR3. CDR3: CANLDDQPQHF. DNA for the CDR3: TGCGCCAACCTGGACGATCAGCCCCAGCATTTT.

As regards this clone: The germline gene is not matched at one end of the junction; a read error may be the cause. The same CDR3 also results from other DNA sequences found in this sample. This chain connects TRBV5-1 to TRBJ2-7; D assignment may be TRBD1 or TRBD2 (5 bases each). Looked up from germline, CDR1 is SGHRS and CDR2 is YFSETQ. The CDR3 sequence is 14 residues long. DNA for the CDR3: TGCGCCAGCAGTTTGGGGGTAGTATGGAACGAGCAGTACTTC. Its translation: CASSLGVVWNEQYF.

The chain combines TRBV7-2 with TRBJ1-4; D gene uncertain. Trimming pared 5 bases from V and 7 bases from J, leaving 14 bases between. Germline V gives CDR1 SGHTA, CDR2 FQGNSA. This CDR3 is 14 amino acids long. The CDR3 spells CASSPSGRSEKLFF. In DNA form, the CDR3 reads TGTGCCAGCAGCCCTAGCGGGCGAAGTGAAAAACTGTTTTTT.

This sequence joins TRBV18 and TRBJ2-5; TRBD2 aligns across 9 bases. V dropped 1 base and J dropped 0; count of bases not matched to a gene: 12. The germline V gene encodes CDR1 KGHSH and CDR2 LQKENI. This CDR3 is 19 amino acids long. The CDR3 spells CASSPLAGGTSRYQETQYF. The DNA of the CDR3 is TGTGCCAGCTCACCACTCGCAGGAGGGACTAGCCGCTACCAAGAGACCCAGTACTTC.

This clone came up once. This rearrangement joins TRBV10-3 to TRBJ1-5; unclear D gene. Germline CDR1 ENHRY, CDR2 SYGVKD. The CDR3 consists of 12 residues. Trimming took 6 bases from V and 6 from J, leaving 9 bases between them. This chain's CDR3 is CAIREFGQPQHF. Here the CDR3 DNA reads TGTGCCATCAGAGAATTTGGTCAGCCCCAGCATTTT.

This clone has only one observation. The gene calls are TRBV7-8 and TRBJ2-7; TRBD1 is a possible D gene (6 bases). Trimming pared 3 bases from V and 0 bases from J, leaving 12 bases between. The germline gives CDR1 SGHVS, CDR2 FQNEAQ. The CDR3 is 15 residues long. DNA for the CDR3: TGTGCCAGCAGCTTTACCCGGGACATCTCCTACGAGCAGTACTTC. Residues: CASSFTRDISYEQYF.

DNA for the CDR3: TGTGCCAGCAGCCGGAGCGGGTTTTATTCGGAGCAGTTCTTC. It yields the protein CASSRSGFYSEQFF. The gene calls are TRBV7-2 and TRBJ2-1, with D perhaps matching TRBD2 (6 bases). Per germline, CDR1 SGHTA and CDR2 FQGNSA. The CDR3 is made up of 14 amino acids. V lost 5 bases to trimming and J lost 10 bases, with 18 bases between them.

This clone was observed a handful of times. For the CDR3, the DNA is TGTGCCATCAGTGAAGGGGAGACCCAGTACTTC. Translated: CAISEGETQYF. The chain combines TRBV10-3 with TRBJ2-5; D not resolved. V lost 3 bases and J 5 bases, leaving 4 bases between the germline ends. Per germline, CDR1 ENHRY and CDR2 SYGVKD. The CDR3 covers 11 residues.

The J gene is TRBJ2-7, the V gene TRBV6-5, with D perhaps matching TRBD2 (6 bases). CDR1 and CDR2 (germline): MNHEY, SVGAGI. The V end lost 0 bases, the J end lost 2 bases, and 14 bases lay between the germline ends. The CDR3 has 16 amino acids. The CDR3 region has the DNA TGTGCCAGCAGTTACTCGAGGGGTAGCGGTACCTACGAGCAGTACTTC. Encoded protein: CASSYSRGSGTYEQYF.

The chain employs TRBV25-1 and TRBJ2-2; weak D call: TRBD1 (5 bases). CDR3 size: 13 residues. The V end lost 5 bases, the J end lost 5 bases, and 9 bases lay between the germline ends. Germline CDR1 reads MGHDK; CDR2 reads SYGVNS. The CDR3, as DNA: TGTGCCAGCAGTCCCCAGGGAACCGGGGAGCTGTTTTTT. This gives the protein CASSPQGTGELFF.

This sequence joins TRBV5-1 and TRBJ2-3, with a weak D call TRBD2 (6 bases). This CDR3 contains 14 residues. V was cut by 2 bases and J by 6 bases, with 13 bases left in between. The V gene's germline CDR1 is SGHRS and CDR2 YFSETQ. The CDR3 reads CASSFDQLADTQYF. The CDR3 DNA reads as TGCGCCAGCAGCTTTGACCAACTAGCTGATACGCAGTATTTT.

This clone was seen a single time. The chain joins TRBV7-2 to TRBJ2-1, with 9 bases matching TRBD2. The J segment lost 6 bases and the V segment lost 2 bases, leaving 8 bases of the junction unmatched. The CDR3 has 16 amino acids. The germline CDR1 and CDR2 sequences are SGHTA and FQGNSA. Here the CDR3 reads CASSLRLAAMPNEQFF. The CDR3 DNA reads TGTGCCAGCAGCTTAAGACTAGCGGCTATGCCCAATGAGCAGTTCTTC.

The rearrangement uses TRBV19 and TRBJ2-1; the match to TRBD2 covers 8 bases. Trimming took 5 bases from V and 8 from J; bases not matched to a gene: 8. CDR1 and CDR2 from the germline V gene are LNHDA and SQIVND (reference sequence). CDR3 size: 14 residues. As DNA, the CDR3 is TGTGCCAGTAGTCCTAGCGGGCGAAGACATGAGCAGTTCTTC. Amino acid sequence: CASSPSGRRHEQFF.

The rearrangement uses TRBV19 and TRBJ1-5, with D possibly matching TRBD1 (5 bases). Germline CDR1 is LNHDA and CDR2 is SQIVND (reference sequence). V lost 0 bases and J lost 2, with 14 bases in between. This CDR3 comprises 17 residues. The CDR3 sequence is CASSIDRRGVGNQPQHF. The CDR3, as DNA: TGTGCCAGTAGTATAGATCGACGAGGGGTAGGCAATCAGCCCCAGCATTTT.

V is TRBV2 and J is TRBJ2-1; D unclear. Germline V gene sequence: CDR1 SNHLY, CDR2 FYNNEI. The ends were cut back, 4 bases at V and 16 bases at J, with 20 bases in the middle. The CDR3 totals 13 residues. CDR3 sequence: CASSVGRNTLPFF. In DNA, the CDR3 is TGTGCCAGCAGTGTCGGCAGGAATACTCTACCTTTCTTC.

V gene TRBV5-1 combines with J gene TRBJ2-6; D is ambiguous. Germline-derived CDR1 and CDR2 are SGHRS and YFSETQ. CDR3 length: 15 residues. V lost 0 bases, J lost 0 bases, and 4 bases lay in between. This chain's CDR3 is CASSLAGSGANVLTF. Written as DNA, the CDR3 is TGCGCCAGCAGCTTGGCCGGCTCTGGGGCCAACGTCCTGACTTTC.

This clone was seen just once. The gene calls are TRBV7-3 and TRBJ2-2, with D hard to call. CDR3 length: 13 residues. V shed 5 bases and J shed 5 bases, with 9 bases lying between them. Germline lookup yields CDR1 SGHTA and CDR2 FQGTGA. The CDR3 nucleotides are TGTGCCAGCAGCCCCGACCCGACCGGGGAGCTGTTTTTT. This encodes CASSPDPTGELFF. Combining the CDR3 with reference TRBV7-3 and TRBJ2-2 gives the whole variable domain GAGVSQTPSNKVTEKGKYVELRCDPISGHTALYWYRQSLGQGPEFLIYFQGTGAADDSGLPNDRFFAVRPEGSVSTLKIQRTERGDSAVYLCASSPDPTGELFFGEGSRLTVL.

The chain carries TRBV7-9 and TRBJ2-5; 8 positions match TRBD1. Germline assignment: CDR1 SEHNR and CDR2 FQNEAQ (reference sequence). The CDR3 covers 15 residues. J lost 2 bases, V lost 6 bases, and 8 bases had no gene match. CDR3 bases: TGTGCCAGCAGTTCCACGGGACAGGCTCAAGAGACCCAGTACTTC. Translated: CASSSTGQAQETQYF.

Only one count was recorded for this clone. The rearrangement joins TRBV5-1 to TRBJ1-1; D is unresolved. The V gene's germline CDR1 is SGHRS and CDR2 YFSETQ. V shed 0 bases and J shed 4 bases, with 13 bases lying between them. The CDR3 is 15 residues long. Written as DNA, the CDR3 is TGCGCCAGCAGCTTGGGCGCAGGCTCGACCACTGAAGCTTTCTTT. It yields the protein CASSLGAGSTTEAFF.

V is TRBV7-2 and J is TRBJ2-7; 7 bases map to TRBD2. CDR1 and CDR2 (germline): SGHTA, FQGNSA. Trimming cost V 5 bases and J 4 bases; bases outside gene matches: 8. This CDR3 comprises 14 residues. CDR3 in amino acids: CASSTSGRGYEQYF. CDR3 nucleotides: TGTGCCAGCAGCACTTCCGGGCGGGGGTACGAGCAGTACTTC.

J is TRBJ2-7 and V is TRBV12-5; D unresolved. The germline gives CDR1 LGHNT, CDR2 FRNRAP. Trimming cost V 8 bases and J 4 bases, with 12 bases left between them. The CDR3 loop spans 12 amino acids. The CDR3 nucleotides are TGTGCTAGTACCCGGACGGGTTACGAGCAGTACTTC. Translation: CASTRTGYEQYF.

CDR3 sequence (DNA): TGTGCCAGCAGCCCTAGACCTGGAGGCACAGATACGCAGTATTTT. Protein: CASSPRPGGTDTQYF. The rearrangement joins TRBV11-3 to TRBJ2-3; unclear D gene. This CDR3 is 15 amino acids long. Trimming removed 5 bases from V and 1 base from J, with 13 bases in between. Germline CDR1 SGHNT, CDR2 YENEEA.

This clone turned up a few times. V gene TRBV19 combines with J gene TRBJ1-2; tentatively, D is TRBD1 (5 bases). Germline CDR1 reads LNHDA; CDR2 reads SQIVND (reference sequence). This CDR3 is built from 12 residues. The ends were cut back, 5 bases at V and 6 bases at J, with 10 bases in the middle. The CDR3 nucleotides read TGTGCCAGTAGTCGGACACCGAATGGCTACACCTTC. Amino acid sequence: CASSRTPNGYTF.

The V and J genes are TRBV2 and TRBJ1-2; no clear D. With 2 bases removed from V and 8 bases from J, the gap between germline ends came to 12 bases. Germline V gene lookup returns CDR1 SNHLY and CDR2 FYNNEI. The CDR3 has 13 residues. CDR3: CASSEFLLWGYTF. The CDR3 DNA sequence: TGTGCCAGCAGTGAATTTCTGCTTTGGGGCTACACCTTC.

This chain connects TRBV29-1 to TRBJ1-4; D is undetermined. V was trimmed by 5 bases and J by 5 bases, leaving 12 bases between them. Germline values: CDR1 SQVTM, CDR2 ANQGSEA. The CDR3 totals 13 residues. The CDR3 coding sequence is TGCAGCGTTCGCCCTCGGTTGAATGAAAAACTGTTTTTT. As protein: CSVRPRLNEKLFF.

The chain combines TRBV11-2 with TRBJ2-7, with 7 bases aligning to TRBD1. With V trimmed by 4 bases and J by 5 bases, 5 bases remained unmatched. The CDR3 sequence is 13 residues long. Germline loops: CDR1 SGHAT, CDR2 FQNNGV. CDR3: CASSSDRNHEQYF. The CDR3 region has the DNA TGTGCCAGCAGCTCGGACAGGAACCACGAGCAGTACTTC.

The rearrangement joins TRBV11-2 to TRBJ1-2, with 10 bases aligning to TRBD1. This CDR3 has 13 amino acids. J was trimmed by 8 bases and V by 6 bases; bases with no gene match: 6. Germline V lookup: CDR1 SGHAT, CDR2 FQNNGV. This chain's CDR3 is CASRGTGVGGYTF. The CDR3 DNA sequence: TGTGCCAGCAGAGGGACAGGGGTCGGGGGCTACACCTTC.